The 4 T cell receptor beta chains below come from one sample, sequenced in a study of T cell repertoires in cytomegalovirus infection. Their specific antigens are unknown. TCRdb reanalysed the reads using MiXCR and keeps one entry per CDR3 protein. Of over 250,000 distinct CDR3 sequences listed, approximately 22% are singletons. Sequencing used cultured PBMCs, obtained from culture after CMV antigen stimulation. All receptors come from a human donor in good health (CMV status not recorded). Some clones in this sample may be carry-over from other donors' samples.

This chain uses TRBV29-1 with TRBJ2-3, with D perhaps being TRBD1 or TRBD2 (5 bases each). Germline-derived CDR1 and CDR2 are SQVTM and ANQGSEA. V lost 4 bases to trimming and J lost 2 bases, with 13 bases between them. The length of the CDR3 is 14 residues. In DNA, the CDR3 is TGCAGCGTTGTAAGGGGAGCCTCCACAGATACGCAGTATTTT. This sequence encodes CSVVRGASTDTQYF.

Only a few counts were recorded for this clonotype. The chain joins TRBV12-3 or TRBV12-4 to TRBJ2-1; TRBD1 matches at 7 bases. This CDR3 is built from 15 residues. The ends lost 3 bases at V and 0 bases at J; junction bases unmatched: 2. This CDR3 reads CASSLRTGSYNEQFF. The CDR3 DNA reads TGTGCCAGCAGTTTGAGGACAGGCTCCTACAATGAGCAGTTCTTC.

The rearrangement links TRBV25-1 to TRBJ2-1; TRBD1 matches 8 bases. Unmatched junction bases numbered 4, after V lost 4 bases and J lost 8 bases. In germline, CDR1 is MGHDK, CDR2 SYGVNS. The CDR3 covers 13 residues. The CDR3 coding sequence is TGTGCCAGCAGTGGAACAGGGGGTTATGAGCAGTTCTTC. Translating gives CASSGTGGYEQFF.

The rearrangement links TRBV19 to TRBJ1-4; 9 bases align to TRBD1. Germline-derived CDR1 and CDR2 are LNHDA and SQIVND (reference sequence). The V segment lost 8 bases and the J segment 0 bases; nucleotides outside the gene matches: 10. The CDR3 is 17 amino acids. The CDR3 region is CASRDRVQSATNEKLFF. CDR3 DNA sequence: TGTGCCAGTCGGGACAGGGTGCAGAGTGCAACTAATGAAAAACTGTTTTTT.